These 19 T cell receptor beta chains originate from one sample sequenced in a study of low-dose radiotherapy and immunotherapy resistance in tumors. Both TCRalpha and TCRbeta chains were reverse transcribed with V-gene-specific primers. Amplification, which lasted roughly 20 PCR cycles, used a constant-region primer and V-primer adapter to amplify TCRs. TCRdb independently ran MiXCR on the reads; one entry per CDR3 protein. The data contain about 91,000 distinct CDR3 sequences, 20% to 25% of them singletons. The time point denotes: after trial treatment. Treatment defined: LDRT plus nivolumab, ipilimumab, low-dose cyclophosphamide and aspirin (RACIN trial). The sequenced sample was PBMCs, obtained after low-dose radiotherapy plus immunotherapy. These receptors came from a female donor with ovarian cancer.

CDR3 sequence reads: CASSVPQETQYF. CDR3 bases: TGTGCCAGCAGCGTTCCACAGGAGACCCAGTACTTC. The J gene is TRBJ2-5, the V gene TRBV9; no definite D call. The CDR3 consists of 12 residues. V lost 2 bases and J lost 5, with 7 bases in between. The germline gives CDR1 SGDLS, CDR2 YYNGEE.

This chain joins TRBV2 and TRBJ2-1; TRBD1 agrees at 9 bases. The trim removed 7 bases at V and 5 bases at J, leaving 9 bases unmatched. The V gene's germline CDR1 is SNHLY and CDR2 FYNNEI. The CDR3 sequence is 15 residues long. The CDR3 DNA is TGTGCCAGCATAGCAGGGACAGGGATGGACAATGAGCAGTTCTTC. Its translation is CASIAGTGMDNEQFF.

This clonotype was detected many times. V gene TRBV6-1 combines with J gene TRBJ2-1; TRBD1 might be the D (5 bases). Trimming removed 4 bases at V and 3 bases at J, with 10 bases between. Per the germline V gene, CDR1 is MNHNS and CDR2 is SASEGT. There are 14 residues in the CDR3. The CDR3 nucleotides read TGTGCCAGCAGTGCCCAGGGTTACTACAATGAGCAGTTCTTC. Its translation: CASSAQGYYNEQFF.

This clonotype appeared a few times. V and J are TRBV5-1 and TRBJ2-7; the match to TRBD2 covers 11 bases. The CDR3 extends over 15 amino acids. The J segment lost 3 bases and the V segment lost 3 bases, leaving 5 bases of the junction unmatched. Germline V gene data show CDR1 as SGHRS and CDR2 as YFSETQ. This CDR3 is CASSYTSGSRYEQYF. CDR3 sequence (DNA): TGCGCCAGCAGCTACACTAGCGGGAGTCGCTACGAGCAGTACTTC.

This clonotype showed up just a few times. The chain joins TRBV19 to TRBJ2-2, with D perhaps TRBD2 (5 bases). Germline loops: CDR1 LNHDA, CDR2 SQIVND (reference sequence). The length of the CDR3 is 13 residues. With 7 bases removed from V and 4 bases from J, the gap between germline ends came to 10 bases. CDR3 residues: CASTLSGTGELFF. Here the CDR3 DNA reads TGTGCCAGTACCCTAAGCGGCACCGGGGAGCTGTTTTTT.

Concerning this clonotype: Since a far larger clone is one base different, this is likely a read error. The chain is built from TRBV11-2 and TRBJ2-5; 12 positions match TRBD2. The CDR3 totals 16 residues. V lost 5 bases, J lost 11 bases, and 15 bases stayed unmatched. CDR1 SGHAT and CDR2 FQNNGV come from the germline V gene. The CDR3 is CASSPLGLAGYNEQYF. As DNA, the CDR3 is TGTGCCAGCAGCCCCTTGGGACTAGCGGGTTACAATGAGCAGTACTTC. Full variable domain (rest looked up from reference TRBV11-2 and TRBJ2-5): EAGVAQSPRYKIIEKRQSVAFWCNPISGHATLYWYQQILGQGPKLLIQFQNNGVVDDSQLPKDRFSAERLKGVDSTLKIQPAKLEDSAVYLCASSPLGLAGYNEQYFGPGTRLLVL.

This clonotype was seen repeatedly, ten times or more. The chain uses TRBV12-3 or TRBV12-4 and TRBJ1-2; TRBD1 is a possible D gene (6 bases). The V end was cut by 6 bases, the J end by 9 bases, with 17 bases between. The CDR3 consists of 13 residues. For the CDR3, the DNA is TGTGCCAGCAGAGAGGACAGCTACTCGAGCTACACCTTC. It translates to CASREDSYSSYTF.

This clonotype was found a few times. This sequence joins TRBV7-6 and TRBJ2-5, with 10 bases that match TRBD2. The trim removed 1 base at V and 0 bases at J, leaving 5 bases unmatched. The CDR3 is 17 residues long. The germline gives CDR1 SGHVS, CDR2 FNYEAQ. The CDR3 region is CASSLGRTSGDQETQYF. The DNA for the CDR3 is TGTGCCAGCAGCTTAGGGAGGACTAGCGGCGACCAAGAGACCCAGTACTTC.

This clonotype has at least ten counts. In nucleotides, the CDR3 is TGTGCCAGCAGCTCGACCCCGGGTTCCTACGAGCAGTACTTC. It codes for CASSSTPGSYEQYF. The chain recombines TRBV7-2 with TRBJ2-7; D is undetermined. Per the germline V gene, CDR1 is SGHTA and CDR2 is FQGNSA. Trimming removed 4 bases from V and 1 base from J, with 11 bases in between. CDR3 length: 14 residues.

This clonotype occurred many times. This chain links TRBV7-9 with TRBJ2-1; 10 positions agree with TRBD2. Losses at the gene ends were 6 bases for V and 9 bases for J; bases not matched to a gene: 11. This CDR3 contains 15 residues. Looked up from germline, CDR1 is SEHNR and CDR2 is FQNEAQ (reference sequence). The CDR3 DNA sequence: TGTGCCAGCAGATCCACGGGACTAGCGTTGAGTGAGCAGTTCTTC. This sequence encodes CASRSTGLALSEQFF.

This clonotype appeared many times. The rearrangement links TRBV28 to TRBJ1-1; D uncertain. The germline V gene encodes CDR1 MDHEN and CDR2 SYDVKM. The CDR3 contains 19 residues. V lost 1 base to trimming and J lost 5 bases, with 26 bases between them. The CDR3 here is CASSLFFSGGRHLRTEAFF. The CDR3 DNA follows: TGTGCCAGCAGTTTATTTTTTTCGGGTGGCAGACACCTCAGAACTGAAGCTTTCTTT. Full variable domain (missing parts from reference TRBV28 and TRBJ1-1): DVKVTQSSRYLVKRTGEKVFLECVQDMDHENMFWYRQDPGLGLRLIYFSYDVKMKEKGDIPEGYSVSREKKERFSLILESASTNQTSMYLCASSLFFSGGRHLRTEAFFGQGTRLTVV.

This clonotype came up many times. The chain employs TRBV19 and TRBJ1-1; no clear D. CDR3 length equals 13 residues. V gave up 7 bases and J gave up 1 base, with 10 bases separating them. CDR1 and CDR2 (germline): LNHDA, SQIVND (reference sequence). CDR3 region: CASIPRPNTEAFF. The CDR3 DNA is TGTGCCAGTATACCCCGACCGAACACTGAAGCTTTCTTT.

This clonotype occurred many times. The chain has TRBV29-1 and TRBJ1-2; D gene ambiguous. This CDR3 has 13 residues. Germline assignment: CDR1 SQVTM and CDR2 ANQGSEA. Trimming shortened V by 6 bases and J by 1 base, and 12 bases separated the two germline ends. Here the CDR3 DNA reads TGCAGCGTGGGGTACGGAGATAACTATGGCTACACCTTC. Residues: CSVGYGDNYGYTF.

This clonotype was recorded many times. This rearrangement joins TRBV2 to TRBJ2-7; 11 bases line up with TRBD2. The V and J ends lost 2 bases and 0 bases, in that order; junction bases with no gene match: 6. The CDR3 loop spans 17 amino acids. CDR1 is SNHLY and CDR2 is FYNNEI in the germline V gene. This CDR3 is CASSERLAGGTSYEQYF. Here the CDR3 DNA reads TGTGCCAGCAGTGAACGGCTAGCGGGGGGCACCTCCTACGAGCAGTACTTC.

This clonotype was counted ten times or more. The chain employs TRBV3-1 and TRBJ2-1; TRBD2 agrees at 9 bases. The CDR3 length is 16 residues. Germline V gene lookup returns CDR1 LGHDT and CDR2 YNNKEL (reference sequence). Losses at the gene ends were 2 bases for V and 0 bases for J; bases not matched to a gene: 2. CDR3 sequence: CASSQTRGGSYNEQFF. In DNA form, the CDR3 reads TGTGCCAGCAGCCAAACGCGGGGGGGCTCCTACAATGAGCAGTTCTTC.

J is TRBJ1-1 and V is TRBV20-1, with D perhaps matching TRBD1 (5 bases). Per the germline V gene, CDR1 is DFQATT and CDR2 is SNEGSKA (reference sequence). CDR3 length equals 12 residues. V was trimmed by 5 bases and J by 4 bases, leaving 11 bases between them. The CDR3 DNA is TGCAGTGCTCCCTACGGGGGCACTGAAGCTTTCTTT. Encoded protein: CSAPYGGTEAFF.

Concerning this clonotype: Possible read error: a much larger clone is one base away. V gene TRBV3-1 combines with J gene TRBJ2-3, with TRBD1 matching 8 bases. Germline lookup yields CDR1 LGHDT and CDR2 YNNKEL (reference sequence). J was trimmed by 4 bases and V by 6 bases; bases with no gene match: 9. CDR3 size: 15 residues. The CDR3 is CASRHPGQGSDTQYF. CDR3 nucleotide sequence: TGTGCCAGCAGGCATCCCGGACAGGGCTCAGATACGCAGTATTTT.

This clonotype was detected ten times or more. The chain employs TRBV24-1 and TRBJ1-1; 7 bases match TRBD1. J gave up 4 bases and V 7 bases, and 8 bases lay outside the gene matches. The CDR3 has 14 residues. Germline V gene data show CDR1 as KGHDR and CDR2 as SFDVKD. The CDR3 spells CATSARAGGTEAFF. The CDR3 DNA is TGTGCCACCAGCGCGAGGGCAGGGGGCACTGAAGCTTTCTTT.

The count of this clonotype is one. Given a far larger clone just one base away, this is likely a sequencing read error. This CDR3 reads CASCPDRFNYEQYF. In DNA, the CDR3 is TGTGCCAGCTGCCCCGACAGGTTTAACTACGAGCAGTACTTC. The genes are TRBV6-2 or TRBV6-3 and TRBJ2-7, with D possibly matching TRBD1 (6 bases). Trimming stripped 8 bases from V and 3 bases from J, with 17 bases between. The CDR3 contains 14 residues. Germline V gives CDR1 MNHEY, CDR2 SVGEGT.